This T cell receptor (beta chain) was retrieved from a study of memory CD4+ T cells and cytomegalovirus serostatus. Study-wide results and caveats: CD4+ memory repertoires contained 67 of 164 reported CMV TCRbeta sequences.

The sort gate was single viable CD3+CD4+CD8-CD45RO+ cells for memory CD4+ T cells. Total CD4+ T cells were enriched by CD4 positive selection. The table lists this clone with a few counts. Its antigen is undetermined. This CDR3 is 14 amino acids long. Germline-derived CDR1 and CDR2 are SEHNR and FQNEAQ (reference sequence). The V end was cut by 8 bases, the J end by 6 bases, with 16 bases between. Libraries were prepared by immunoSEQ multiplex PCR; TCRdb keeps only in-frame clonotypes and omits some of them. The sample includes more than 35,000 clones, roughly 78% of them seen just once. The sequencing sample was made of memory CD4+ T cells from blood. The source of this sequence is an adult in good health and CMV-seropositive. This rearrangement joins TRBV7-9 to TRBJ2-2; D call uncertain. This CDR3 is CASSGPIVAGELFF. In DNA form, the CDR3 reads TGTGCCAGCTCCGGACCAATCGTGGCCGGGGAGCTGTTTTTT.